This T cell receptor (beta chain) derives from a study of control samples from healthy donors and cancer patients. TCRdb's copy holds only in-frame clones and misses some; the assay was immunoSEQ multiplex PCR. Of about 18,000 clones listed, less than 90% are singletons. The clonotype comes from a woman in her 70s with lung cancer. The source material was PBMCs.

The CDR3 nucleotides read TGTGCCAGCAGTACAGACAGGGTCCATGGCTACACCTTC. Translation gives CASSTDRVHGYTF. The V gene is TRBV2, the J gene TRBJ1-2; 7 bases are shared with TRBD1. Trimming removed 5 bases from V and 6 bases from J; junction bases left unmatched: 6. Germline V gene sequence: CDR1 SNHLY, CDR2 FYNNEI. The CDR3 runs 13 residues.